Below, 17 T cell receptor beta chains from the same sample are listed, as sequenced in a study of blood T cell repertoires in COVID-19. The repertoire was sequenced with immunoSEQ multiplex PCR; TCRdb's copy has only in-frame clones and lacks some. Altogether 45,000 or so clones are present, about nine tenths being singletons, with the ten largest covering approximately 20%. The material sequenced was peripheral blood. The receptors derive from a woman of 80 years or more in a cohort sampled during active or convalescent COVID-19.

The CDR3 sequence is CASSLNRDPGNTIYF. The CDR3 coding sequence is TGTGCCAGCAGCCTCAACAGGGATCCGGGAAACACCATATATTTT. The chain is built from TRBV7-2 and TRBJ1-3; the D gene is possibly TRBD1 (6 bases). V lost 5 bases, J lost 4 bases, and 15 bases lay in between. This CDR3 comprises 15 residues. Germline assignment: CDR1 SGHTA and CDR2 FQGNSA.

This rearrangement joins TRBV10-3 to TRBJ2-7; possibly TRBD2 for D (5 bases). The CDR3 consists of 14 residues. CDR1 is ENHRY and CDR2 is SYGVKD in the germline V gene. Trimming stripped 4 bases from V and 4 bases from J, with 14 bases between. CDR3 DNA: TGTGCCATCAGTGCCCGAGGAGCGGATTACGAGCAGTACTTC. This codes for CAISARGADYEQYF.

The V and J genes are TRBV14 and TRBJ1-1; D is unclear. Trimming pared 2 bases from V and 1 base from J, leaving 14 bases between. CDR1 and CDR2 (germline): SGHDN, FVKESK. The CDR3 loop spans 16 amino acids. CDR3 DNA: TGTGCCAGCAGCCAAAAGAGGGCGGTTGCGAACACTGAAGCTTTCTTT. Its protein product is CASSQKRAVANTEAFF.

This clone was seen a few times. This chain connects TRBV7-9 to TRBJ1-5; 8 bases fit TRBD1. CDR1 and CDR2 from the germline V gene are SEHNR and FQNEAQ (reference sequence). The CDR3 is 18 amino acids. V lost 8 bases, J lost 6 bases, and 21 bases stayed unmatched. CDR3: CASRTPSPAGGYGQPQHF. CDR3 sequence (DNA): TGTGCCAGCCGAACCCCAAGCCCTGCAGGGGGCTATGGTCAGCCCCAGCATTTT.

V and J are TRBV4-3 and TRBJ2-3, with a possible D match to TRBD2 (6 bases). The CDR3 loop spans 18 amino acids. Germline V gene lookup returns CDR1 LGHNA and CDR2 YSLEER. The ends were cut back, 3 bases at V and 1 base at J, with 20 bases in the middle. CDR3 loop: CASSQGGGGYPRTDTQYF. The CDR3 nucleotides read TGCGCCAGCAGCCAGGGAGGTGGCGGCTACCCTCGCACAGATACGCAGTATTTT.

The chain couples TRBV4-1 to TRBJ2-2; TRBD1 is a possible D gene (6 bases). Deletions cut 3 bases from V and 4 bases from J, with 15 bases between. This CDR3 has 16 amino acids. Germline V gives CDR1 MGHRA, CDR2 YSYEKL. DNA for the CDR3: TGCGCCAGCAGCCAGAGTGGCAGGGGTGCCACCGGGGAGCTGTTTTTT. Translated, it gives CASSQSGRGATGELFF.

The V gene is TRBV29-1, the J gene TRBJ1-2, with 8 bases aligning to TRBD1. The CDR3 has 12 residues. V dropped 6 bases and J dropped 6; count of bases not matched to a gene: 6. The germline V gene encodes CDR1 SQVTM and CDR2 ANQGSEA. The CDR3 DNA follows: TGCAGCGTCGAGGGGACAGGCCATGGCTACACCTTC. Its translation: CSVEGTGHGYTF.

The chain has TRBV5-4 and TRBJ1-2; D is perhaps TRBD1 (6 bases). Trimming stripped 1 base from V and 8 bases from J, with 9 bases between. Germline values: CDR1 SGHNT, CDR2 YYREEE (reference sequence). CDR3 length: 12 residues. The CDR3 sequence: CASSLLQGGYTF. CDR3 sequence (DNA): TGTGCCAGCAGCTTGTTACAGGGAGGCTACACCTTC.

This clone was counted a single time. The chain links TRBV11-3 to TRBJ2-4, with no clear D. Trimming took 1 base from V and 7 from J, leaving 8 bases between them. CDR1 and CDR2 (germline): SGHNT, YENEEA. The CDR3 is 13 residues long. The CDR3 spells CASSLARTNIQYF. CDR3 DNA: TGTGCCAGCAGCTTAGCCAGAACCAACATTCAGTACTTC.

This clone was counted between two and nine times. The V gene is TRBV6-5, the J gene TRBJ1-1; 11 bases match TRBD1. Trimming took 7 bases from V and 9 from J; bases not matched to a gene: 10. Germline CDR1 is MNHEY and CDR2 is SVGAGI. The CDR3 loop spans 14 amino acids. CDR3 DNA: TGTGCCAGCACCGCCAGGGGACAGGGGGGAAAAGCTTTCTTT. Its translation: CASTARGQGGKAFF.

CDR3 residues: CASSAGQGNSPLHF. Written as DNA, the CDR3 is TGCGCCAGCAGCGCCGGACAGGGGAATTCACCCCTCCACTTT. The rearrangement uses TRBV5-1 and TRBJ1-6; 9 nucleotides agree with TRBD1. The germline gives CDR1 SGHRS, CDR2 YFSETQ. This CDR3 has 14 amino acids. J gave up 7 bases and V 4 bases, and 3 bases lay outside the gene matches.

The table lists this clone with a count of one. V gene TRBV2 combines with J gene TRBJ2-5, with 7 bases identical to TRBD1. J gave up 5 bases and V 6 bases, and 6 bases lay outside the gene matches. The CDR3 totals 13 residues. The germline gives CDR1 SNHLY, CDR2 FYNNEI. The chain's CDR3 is CASRRGLDETQYF. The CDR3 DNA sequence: TGTGCCAGCAGAAGGGGGCTTGATGAGACCCAGTACTTC.

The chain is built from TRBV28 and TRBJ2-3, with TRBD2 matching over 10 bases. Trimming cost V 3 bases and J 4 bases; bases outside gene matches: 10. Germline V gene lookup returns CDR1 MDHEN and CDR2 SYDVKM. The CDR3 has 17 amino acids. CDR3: CASSLGPLAGEADTQYF. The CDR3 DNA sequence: TGTGCCAGCAGTTTGGGGCCTCTAGCGGGAGAAGCAGATACGCAGTATTTT.

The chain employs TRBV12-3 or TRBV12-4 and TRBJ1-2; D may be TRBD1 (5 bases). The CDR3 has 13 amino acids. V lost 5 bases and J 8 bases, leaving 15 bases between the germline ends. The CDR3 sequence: CASSPTGTRGYTF. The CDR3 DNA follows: TGTGCCAGCAGTCCTACAGGAACACGGGGCTACACCTTC.

CDR3 sequence reads: CASRTSSYNEQFF. For the CDR3, the DNA is TGTGCCAGTCGAACCAGCTCCTACAATGAGCAGTTCTTC. The V gene is TRBV19, the J gene TRBJ2-1, with D hard to call. Per germline, CDR1 LNHDA and CDR2 SQIVND (reference sequence). This CDR3 has 13 residues. V was trimmed by 8 bases and J by 0 bases, leaving 8 bases between them.

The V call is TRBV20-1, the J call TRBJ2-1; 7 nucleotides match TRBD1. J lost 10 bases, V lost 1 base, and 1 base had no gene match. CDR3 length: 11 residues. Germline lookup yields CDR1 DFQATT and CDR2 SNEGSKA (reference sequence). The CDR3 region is CSARGTGEQFF. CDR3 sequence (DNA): TGCAGTGCTAGAGGGACAGGCGAGCAGTTCTTC.

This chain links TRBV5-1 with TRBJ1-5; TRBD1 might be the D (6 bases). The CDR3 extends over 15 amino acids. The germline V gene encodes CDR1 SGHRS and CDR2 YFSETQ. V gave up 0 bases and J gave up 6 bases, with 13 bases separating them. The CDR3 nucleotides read TGCGCCAGCAGCTTGGTAGGGGGAGCGACTCAGCCCCAGCATTTT. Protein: CASSLVGGATQPQHF.